The text below deals with one T cell receptor beta chain. This sample is part of a study of shared clonotypes between healthy human individuals. Selected positively for CCR7 and CD45RO-negative, naive CD8 cells excluded terminally differentiated effector memory CD45RA+ cells. CDR3 size: 15 residues. J gave up 4 bases and V 4 bases, and 6 bases lay outside the gene matches. Germline lookup yields CDR1 KGHSH and CDR2 LQKENI. Genomic DNA from each subset was divided evenly over several immunoSEQ plates. Data came from immunoSEQ multiplex PCR; TCRdb stores just in-frame clones and leaves some out. The table includes just over 2,000,000 clones, less than 95% detected once.

The sequenced sample consisted of naive CD8+ T cells sorted from blood. The origin of this receptor is a man between 18 and 29 years old in good health. This sequence joins TRBV18 and TRBJ2-7, with TRBD1 matching over 11 bases. In nucleotides, the CDR3 is TGTGCCAGCTCACTCCTGGGACAGGGGGTATACGAGCAGTACTTC. Its protein product is CASSLLGQGVYEQYF.